The 21 T cell receptor beta chains reported below all come from one sample, sequenced in a study of control samples from healthy donors and cancer patients. Sequenced by immunoSEQ multiplex PCR; TCRdb stores in-frame clones only, minus some. Altogether roughly 59,000 clones are present, more than 85% being singletons, with the ten largest covering 1.5% to 2%. Sequencing was performed on PBMCs. These TCRs come from a man aged 40-50 years with colorectal cancer.

The V and J genes are TRBV7-3 and TRBJ2-1; D perhaps matches TRBD2 (6 bases). Per the germline V gene, CDR1 is SGHTA and CDR2 is FQGTGA. This CDR3 comprises 16 residues. V shed 5 bases and J shed 1 base, with 15 bases lying between them. CDR3 loop: CASSTRLVSSYNEQFF. In DNA, the CDR3 is TGTGCCAGCAGCACGAGACTAGTAAGTTCCTACAATGAGCAGTTCTTC. The complete variable domain, with remaining parts taken from reference TRBV7-3 and TRBJ2-1, reads GAGVSQTPSNKVTEKGKYVELRCDPISGHTALYWYRQSLGQGPEFLIYFQGTGAADDSGLPNDRFFAVRPEGSVSTLKIQRTERGDSAVYLCASSTRLVSSYNEQFFGPGTRLTVL.

The chain carries TRBV5-4 and TRBJ2-1; D is perhaps TRBD1 or TRBD2 (5 bases each). CDR1 is SGHNT, CDR2 YYREEE, per germline (reference sequence). Trimming shortened V by 4 bases and J by 7 bases, and 9 bases separated the two germline ends. The CDR3 totals 12 residues. The CDR3 sequence is CASSQWGNEQFF. The CDR3 bases are TGTGCCAGCAGCCAATGGGGGAATGAGCAGTTCTTC.

The gene calls are TRBV19 and TRBJ2-3, with 7 bases lining up with TRBD2. V dropped 1 base and J dropped 0; count of bases not matched to a gene: 1. Germline loops: CDR1 LNHDA, CDR2 SQIVND (reference sequence). The CDR3 is 15 amino acids. The CDR3 region has the DNA TGTGCCAGTAGTATAGCGGGGGGTAGCACAGATACGCAGTATTTT. Residues: CASSIAGGSTDTQYF.

The chain couples TRBV18 to TRBJ1-5, with D possibly TRBD1 on 5 matching bases. The CDR3 is 14 amino acids. V lost 4 bases to trimming and J lost 0 bases, with 7 bases between them. Per the germline V gene, CDR1 is KGHSH and CDR2 is LQKENI. The CDR3 here is CASSQQDSNQPQHF. In nucleotides, the CDR3 is TGTGCCAGCTCACAACAGGATAGCAATCAGCCCCAGCATTTT. Looking up the rest from reference TRBV18 and TRBJ1-5 gives the full variable domain: NAGVMQNPRHLVRRRGQEARLRCSPMKGHSHVYWYRQLPEEGLKFMVYLQKENIIDESGMPKERFSAEFPKEGPSILRIQQVVRGDSAAYFCASSQQDSNQPQHFGDGTRLSIL.

This clone was picked up a small number of times. The chain couples TRBV5-5 to TRBJ1-2, with D possibly being TRBD1 (5 bases). Germline CDR1 is SGHKS and CDR2 is YYEKEE (reference sequence). Trimming left V 1 base short and J 4 bases short, with 11 bases between. The CDR3 is 14 residues long. Here the CDR3 reads CASSLYRGGYGYTF. In DNA, the CDR3 is TGTGCCAGCAGCTTGTACCGGGGGGGCTATGGCTACACCTTC.

A few counts support this clone. The CDR3 protein is CASSTGGGTGGFF. CDR3 DNA sequence: TGTGCCAGCAGCACGGGAGGCGGCACCGGAGGTTTCTTT. The chain couples TRBV12-3 or TRBV12-4 to TRBJ1-1; D ambiguous. V was shortened by 6 bases and J by 13 bases, with 21 bases between the two germline ends. The CDR3 is made up of 13 amino acids.

V gene TRBV4-1 combines with J gene TRBJ2-4; no clear D. The CDR3 is 12 amino acids. Germline CDR1 MGHRA, CDR2 YSYEKL. The V and J ends lost 0 bases and 9 bases respectively, with 6 bases between them. The CDR3: CASSQDLGIQYF. The DNA for the CDR3 is TGCGCCAGCAGCCAAGATTTGGGCATTCAGTACTTC.

This clone was observed a handful of times. The chain is built from TRBV6-6 and TRBJ1-1; D is perhaps TRBD1 (5 bases). In germline, CDR1 is MNHNY, CDR2 SVGAGI (reference sequence). Trimming pared 2 bases from V and 4 bases from J, leaving 17 bases between. The CDR3 spans 16 residues. CDR3 in DNA: TGTGCCAGCAGTTACGTGGTCCAGGGCCGAGGCACTGAAGCTTTCTTT. As protein: CASSYVVQGRGTEAFF.

The genes are TRBV4-2 and TRBJ1-2; D might be TRBD1 (6 bases). V dropped 6 bases and J dropped 3 bases, with 14 bases sitting between them. CDR3 length equals 14 residues. In germline, CDR1 is LGHNA, CDR2 YNFKEQ. Written as DNA, the CDR3 is TGTGCCAGCAGTCTAACGACAGGAGACTATGGCTACACCTTC. Amino acids: CASSLTTGDYGYTF.

The V and J genes are TRBV7-2 and TRBJ2-1; 10 positions match TRBD1. Germline CDR1 SGHTA, CDR2 FQGNSA. The V segment lost 2 bases and the J segment 9 bases; nucleotides outside the gene matches: 4. The CDR3 runs to 14 residues. The CDR3 loop reads CASSLSDRGGEQFF. CDR3 bases: TGTGCCAGCAGCTTATCGGACAGGGGGGGTGAGCAGTTCTTC.

This clone appeared once. This chain connects TRBV6-5 to TRBJ1-5, with D possibly being TRBD1 (6 bases). The CDR3 has 14 amino acids. Germline V gene sequence: CDR1 MNHEY, CDR2 SVGAGI. The V end was cut by 2 bases, the J end by 6 bases, with 11 bases between. The DNA for the CDR3 is TGTGCCAGCAGTTACGGCCAGGGGAGTCAGCCCCAGCATTTT. Translating it yields CASSYGQGSQPQHF.

V and J are TRBV15 and TRBJ2-2; the D gene is possibly TRBD2 (6 bases). CDR3 length: 13 amino acids. The ends were cut back, 4 bases at V and 7 bases at J, with 10 bases in the middle. Germline values: CDR1 LNHNV, CDR2 YYDKDF (reference sequence). CDR3 in DNA: TGTGCCACCAGCACCGGGGGTAACGGGGAGCTGTTTTTT. It translates to CATSTGGNGELFF. Based on the CDR3 plus reference TRBV15 and TRBJ2-2, the full variable domain is DAMVIQNPRYQVTQFGKPVTLSCSQTLNHNVMYWYQQKSSQAPKLLFHYYDKDFNNEADTPDNFQSRRPNTSFCFLDIRSPGLGDTAMYLCATSTGGNGELFFGEGSRLTVL.

The rearrangement links TRBV27 to TRBJ1-1; D is unresolved. The CDR3 contains 14 residues. Per germline, CDR1 MNHEY and CDR2 SMNVEV (reference sequence). Trimming took off 6 bases at V and 5 bases at J, with 16 bases between the two ends. CDR3 in DNA: TGTGCCAGCAGCCCCTCCGGGTTTGGAACTGAAGCTTTCTTT. Its translation is CASSPSGFGTEAFF.

The chain recombines TRBV11-3 with TRBJ2-3; no clear D gene. Germline-derived CDR1 and CDR2 are SGHNT and YENEEA. The CDR3 runs to 14 residues. Trimming removed 0 bases from V and 8 bases from J, with 12 bases in between. CDR3 amino acids: CASSLDRFKGTQYF. CDR3 nucleotide sequence: TGTGCCAGCAGCTTAGATCGCTTTAAGGGTACGCAGTATTTT.

The gene calls are TRBV5-4 and TRBJ2-7; D unresolved. V gave up 2 bases and J gave up 4 bases, with 13 bases separating them. The CDR3 extends over 14 amino acids. From germline, CDR1 is SGHNT and CDR2 YYREEE (reference sequence). CDR3 sequence: CASSFSQGPYEQYF. The CDR3 bases are TGTGCCAGCAGCTTTTCGCAAGGGCCGTACGAGCAGTACTTC. The whole variable domain, remainder taken from reference TRBV5-4 and TRBJ2-7, is ETGVTQSPTHLIKTRGQQVTLRCSSQSGHNTVSWYQQALGQGPQFIFQYYREEENGRGNFPPRFSGLQFPNYSSELNVNALELDDSALYLCASSFSQGPYEQYFGPGTRLTVT.

The sample holds one count of this clone. The chain joins TRBV7-9 to TRBJ2-5, with 9 bases aligning to TRBD2. Trimming took 3 bases from V and 4 from J; bases not matched to a gene: 6. CDR3 size: 15 residues. Germline assignment: CDR1 SEHNR and CDR2 FQNEAQ (reference sequence). Here the CDR3 DNA reads TGTGCCAGCAGCTTCAATCTAGCGGGGACAGAGACCCAGTACTTC. Protein product: CASSFNLAGTETQYF.

This chain connects TRBV13 to TRBJ2-7; D remains unclear. Per the germline V gene, CDR1 is PRHDT and CDR2 is FYEKMQ (reference sequence). Trimming shortened V by 6 bases and J by 2 bases, and 14 bases separated the two germline ends. The CDR3 extends over 14 amino acids. CDR3 nucleotides: TGTGCCAGCAGAGCCAACGGAGCGACCTACGAGCAGTACTTC. Protein sequence: CASRANGATYEQYF. Variable domain in full (rest from reference TRBV13 and TRBJ2-7): AAGVIQSPRHLIKEKRETATLKCYPIPRHDTVYWYQQGPGQDPQFLISFYEKMQSDKGSIPDRFSAQQFSDYHSELNMSSLELGDSALYFCASRANGATYEQYFGPGTRLTVT.

The CDR3 region is CASSPPGTGGVYEQYF. CDR3 DNA: TGTGCCAGCTCACCTCCTGGGACAGGGGGCGTTTACGAGCAGTACTTC. The gene calls are TRBV18 and TRBJ2-7; 12 nucleotides agree with TRBD1. Germline CDR1 KGHSH, CDR2 LQKENI. Losses at the gene ends were 3 bases for V and 4 bases for J; bases not matched to a gene: 7. The CDR3 runs to 16 residues.

The V gene is TRBV6-6, the J gene TRBJ2-5; tentatively, D is TRBD1 (5 bases). V was pared by 2 bases and J by 4 bases, with 14 bases between. The germline gives CDR1 MNHNY, CDR2 SVGAGI (reference sequence). The CDR3 totals 15 residues. CDR3 in amino acids: CASSYQGRSGETQYF. The CDR3 nucleotides are TGTGCCAGCAGTTACCAGGGCAGGTCGGGAGAGACCCAGTACTTC.

This chain connects TRBV6-2 or TRBV6-3 to TRBJ1-2; 11 nucleotides match TRBD1. V was pared by 5 bases and J by 8 bases, with 13 bases of the junction left unmatched. There are 16 residues in the CDR3. CDR1 and CDR2 (germline): MNHEY, SVGEGT. The CDR3 DNA sequence: TGTGCCAGCAGTACCGGGACAGGGGGAGGCCTGAGAGGCTACACCTTC. Residues: CASSTGTGGGLRGYTF.

V is TRBV3-1 (or the pseudogene TRBV3-2) and J is TRBJ2-5, with 10 bases identical to TRBD2. CDR3 length: 14 amino acids. The germline V gene encodes CDR1 LGHDT and CDR2 YNNKEL (reference sequence). After removal of 2 bases from V and 12 bases from J, the junction contained 9 bases not matched to a gene. The CDR3 DNA sequence: TGTGCCAGCAGCCAATATAGGGGAGCGGGGGGGGAGTACTTC. It codes for CASSQYRGAGGEYF.